These 30 T cell receptor beta chains originate from one sample sequenced in a study of T-cell reconstitution after alpha-beta-depleted transplantation in children (dated by TCRdb to 2015 to 2016). Library preparation was by PCR. TCRdb records Illumina HiSeq 2500 as the sequencer. Molecular barcoding was employed in the preparation of TCR libraries, with unique molecular identifiers being used to normalize TCRbeta repertoire quantification. TCRdb took the public reads, trimmed them with fastp at Q25, ran MiXCR for clone calling and kept in-frame beta chains. A single entry per CDR3 protein holds the most common genes and DNA from its merged rows. This sample lists some 220,000 distinct CDR3 sequences; roughly 10% were detected once. 6.2% of the sample belongs to the ten largest clones. This material consisted of PBMCs from the stem cell graft donor, taken from the stem cell graft. These receptors all stem from a human donor who donated a stem cell graft to a child with acute lymphoblastic leukemia.

The gene calls are TRBV5-1 and TRBJ2-5; the match to TRBD1 covers 7 bases. In germline, CDR1 is SGHRS, CDR2 YFSETQ. The V gene end was trimmed by 5 bases and the J gene end by 1 base; junction bases not matched to a gene: 2. The CDR3 is 13 amino acids. CDR3 nucleotide sequence: TGCGCCAGCAGTTGGGACAGCCAAGAGACCCAGTACTTC. Amino acid sequence: CASSWDSQETQYF. The whole variable domain, filled in from reference TRBV5-1 and TRBJ2-5, reads KAGVTQTPRYLIKTRGQQVTLSCSPISGHRSVSWYQQTPGQGLQFLFEYFSETQRNKGNFPGRFSGRQFSNSRSEMNVSTLELGDSALYLCASSWDSQETQYFGPGTRLLVL.

This clonotype was observed at least ten times. V gene TRBV5-1 combines with J gene TRBJ2-3, with a weak D call TRBD1 (5 bases). The V end was cut by 4 bases, the J end by 3 bases, with 15 bases between. Germline V gene lookup returns CDR1 SGHRS and CDR2 YFSETQ. CDR3 length: 15 amino acids. The CDR3 reads CASSAAGHITDTQYF. In nucleotides, the CDR3 is TGCGCCAGCAGCGCCGCAGGGCATATAACAGATACGCAGTATTTT.

This clonotype was recorded a few times. The chain carries TRBV4-2 and TRBJ2-1, with TRBD1 matching over 8 bases. Trimming took 1 base from V and 3 from J; bases not matched to a gene: 5. The germline V gene has CDR1 LGHNA and CDR2 YNFKEQ. The length of the CDR3 is 16 residues. The CDR3 bases are TGTGCCAGCAGCCAAGCGTCGGGACAGGACTACAATGAGCAGTTCTTC. Protein: CASSQASGQDYNEQFF.

J is TRBJ2-3 and V is TRBV5-1, with 12 bases lining up with TRBD2. The CDR3 loop spans 14 amino acids. Germline assignment: CDR1 SGHRS and CDR2 YFSETQ. V shed 4 bases, J shed 7 bases, and the junction held 4 bases outside the gene matches. CDR3 residues: CASSPGLAGYTQYF. CDR3 DNA sequence: TGCGCCAGCAGCCCCGGACTAGCGGGGTATACGCAGTATTTT.

This clonotype was counted many times. V is TRBV4-3 and J is TRBJ2-2; 8 nucleotides line up with TRBD1. This CDR3 has 14 amino acids. Germline assignment: CDR1 LGHNA and CDR2 YSLEER. J was trimmed by 0 bases and V by 6 bases; bases with no gene match: 0. CDR3 sequence reads: CASRGQANTGELFF. CDR3 in DNA: TGCGCCAGCAGGGGACAGGCGAACACCGGGGAGCTGTTTTTT.

The chain uses TRBV5-1 and TRBJ2-7; 10 bases map to TRBD1. This CDR3 contains 15 residues. V was clipped by 1 base and J by 4 bases; unmatched bases: 5. Germline V gene sequence: CDR1 SGHRS, CDR2 YFSETQ. The CDR3 nucleotides are TGCGCCAGCAGCTTGCTGGGACAGGGGCTTTACGAGCAGTACTTC. Protein product: CASSLLGQGLYEQYF.

This clonotype was seen ten or more times. V and J are TRBV5-1 and TRBJ2-5, with TRBD1 matching over 7 bases. CDR3 length: 15 amino acids. The germline gives CDR1 SGHRS, CDR2 YFSETQ. V was pared by 7 bases and J by 0 bases, with 9 bases of the junction left unmatched. The CDR3 region has the DNA TGCGCCAGCCTTGCCCCCGGGACAGACCAAGAGACCCAGTACTTC. Protein product: CASLAPGTDQETQYF.

This clonotype was picked up a small number of times. The J gene is TRBJ2-7, the V gene TRBV5-1; maybe TRBD1 (6 bases). This CDR3 is built from 15 residues. The ends were cut back, 7 bases at V and 1 base at J, with 18 bases in the middle. From germline, CDR1 is SGHRS and CDR2 YFSETQ. CDR3 amino acids: CASARTAGDSYEQYF. The CDR3 DNA is TGCGCCAGCGCCCGAACGGCAGGGGATTCCTACGAGCAGTACTTC.

V usage is TRBV4-2 and J usage is TRBJ2-1; no reliable D call. The V and J ends lost 0 bases and 0 bases respectively, with 6 bases between them. The CDR3 sequence is 15 residues long. Germline CDR1 is LGHNA and CDR2 is YNFKEQ. The CDR3 DNA sequence: TGTGCCAGCAGCCAAGATCGCAACTCCTACAATGAGCAGTTCTTC. This codes for CASSQDRNSYNEQFF.

This clonotype has at least ten counts. The CDR3 region has the DNA TGTGCCAGCAGGGTTGCAACTAATGAAAAACTGTTTTTT. The encoded protein is CASRVATNEKLFF. The V call is TRBV12-3 or TRBV12-4, the J call TRBJ1-4; D call uncertain. The V end lost 6 bases, the J end lost 0 bases, and 5 bases lay between the germline ends. CDR3 length equals 13 residues.

This chain connects TRBV4-2 to TRBJ2-5; D gene unclear. Germline V gene data show CDR1 as LGHNA and CDR2 as YNFKEQ. V was shortened by 4 bases and J by 4 bases, with 10 bases between the two germline ends. The CDR3 is 13 amino acids. The CDR3 DNA is TGTGCCAGCAGCCTAGCCCCGGGAGAGACCCAGTACTTC. Protein product: CASSLAPGETQYF.

The gene calls are TRBV7-2 and TRBJ2-7; D is perhaps TRBD1 (5 bases). There are 14 residues in the CDR3. CDR1 is SGHTA, CDR2 FQGNSA, per germline. V was cut by 4 bases and J by 3 bases, with 13 bases left in between. Here the CDR3 DNA reads TGTGCCAGCAGCTGGACCCAGGGTGGCTACGAGCAGTACTTC. As protein: CASSWTQGGYEQYF.

The chain links TRBV19 to TRBJ2-6, with 13 positions matching TRBD2. The CDR3 totals 17 residues. Per the germline V gene, CDR1 is LNHDA and CDR2 is SQIVND (reference sequence). V lost 6 bases and J lost 0; bases outside the gene matches: 2. DNA of the CDR3: TGTGCCAGTAGGGGACTAGCGGGAAGCTCTGGGGCCAACGTCCTGACTTTC. Translating it yields CASRGLAGSSGANVLTF. Based on the CDR3 plus reference TRBV19 and TRBJ2-6, the full variable domain is DGGITQSPKYLFRKEGQNVTLSCEQNLNHDAMYWYRQDPGQGLRLIYYSQIVNDFQKGDIAEGYSVSREKKESFPLTVTSAQKNPTAFYLCASRGLAGSSGANVLTFGAGSRLTVL.

A remark on this clonotype: The junction differs from germline at one of its ends, possibly a read error. The chain is built from TRBV5-1 and TRBJ1-1; D is possibly TRBD1 (6 bases). The CDR3 loop spans 13 amino acids. The germline V gene encodes CDR1 SGHRS and CDR2 YFSETQ. CDR3 sequence reads: CASSLEGGGPRIF. CDR3 coding DNA: TGCGCCAGCAGCTTGGAAGGCGGGGGCCCTAGAATCTTT.

This clonotype was seen a handful of times. V usage is TRBV3-1 and J usage is TRBJ2-5; 8 bases are shared with TRBD2. CDR3 size: 12 residues. Germline loops: CDR1 LGHDT, CDR2 YNNKEL (reference sequence). CDR3 protein: CGAGGDQETQYF. DNA of the CDR3: TGTGGTGCCGGGGGGGACCAAGAGACCCAGTACTTC.

The chain links TRBV20-1 to TRBJ2-5; 13 nucleotides match TRBD2. V was pared by 7 bases and J by 2 bases, with 7 bases of the junction left unmatched. Germline values: CDR1 DFQATT, CDR2 SNEGSKA (reference sequence). This CDR3 region has 15 residues. The CDR3 sequence is CSVGRGLAGQETQYF. The DNA of the CDR3 is TGCAGTGTAGGGAGGGGACTAGCGGGGCAAGAGACCCAGTACTTC.

This clonotype showed up just a few times. The chain carries TRBV27 and TRBJ2-7; D remains ambiguous. V lost 4 bases to trimming and J lost 3 bases, with 13 bases between them. CDR1 is MNHEY and CDR2 is SMNVEV in the germline V gene (reference sequence). There are 14 residues in the CDR3. DNA of the CDR3: TGTGCCAGCAGTTCGGGCGGATTTTACTACGAGCAGTACTTC. It translates to CASSSGGFYYEQYF.

Many counts were recorded for this clonotype. The J gene is TRBJ1-4, the V gene TRBV11-1; possible D gene TRBD1, 6 bases. Germline V gene data show CDR1 as SGHAT and CDR2 as FQDESV (reference sequence). V lost 5 bases and J 6 bases, leaving 25 bases between the germline ends. CDR3 size: 18 residues. CDR3 coding DNA: TGTGCCAGCAGCCCCCCCGGCGGGGGCGAAGGCTCGTATGAAAAACTGTTTTTT. Translated: CASSPPGGGEGSYEKLFF.

This clonotype was detected many times. The chain couples TRBV4-3 to TRBJ1-1; tentative D call: TRBD1 (5 bases). The ends were cut back, 0 bases at V and 12 bases at J, with 17 bases in the middle. This CDR3 comprises 14 residues. Germline V gene data show CDR1 as LGHNA and CDR2 as YSLEER. CDR3 nucleotides: TGCGCCAGCAGCCAAGATAGGTCAGGGTTAAAAACTTTCTTT. Protein product: CASSQDRSGLKTFF.

The rearrangement joins TRBV27 to TRBJ2-7, with D perhaps matching TRBD1 (6 bases). Germline assignment: CDR1 MNHEY and CDR2 SMNVEV (reference sequence). The V and J ends lost 2 bases and 4 bases respectively, with 21 bases between them. This CDR3 region has 17 residues. The CDR3 region is CASSLGLGAPRLYEQYF. The CDR3 DNA reads TGTGCCAGCAGTTTAGGGCTGGGGGCCCCCCGATTGTACGAGCAGTACTTC.

Remarks on this clonotype: Possible read error: a much larger clone is one base away. The CDR3 DNA is TGCGCCAGCAGCTTCCGGGACGGAACCTACGAGCAGTACTTC. This translates into CASSFRDGTYEQYF. This chain joins TRBV5-1 and TRBJ2-7, with D perhaps assigned TRBD1 or TRBD2 (5 bases each). CDR1 is SGHRS and CDR2 is YFSETQ in the germline V gene. The CDR3 has 14 amino acids. V lost 2 bases, J lost 2 bases, and 11 bases lay in between.

This clonotype was seen repeatedly, ten times or more. The chain uses TRBV12-3 or TRBV12-4 and TRBJ2-2; D not resolved. CDR3 length: 12 amino acids. Trimming cost V 7 bases and J 4 bases, with 7 bases left between them. CDR3 DNA: TGTGCCAGCAAGGTTTCCACCGGGGAGCTGTTTTTT. Encoded protein: CASKVSTGELFF.

This clonotype was counted many times. This chain connects TRBV20-1 to TRBJ2-1, with no clear D. Germline loops: CDR1 DFQATT, CDR2 SNEGSKA (reference sequence). Trimming took off 5 bases at V and 7 bases at J, with 21 bases between the two ends. CDR3 size: 15 residues. DNA of the CDR3: TGCAGTGCTCCACATGCGACATCCCCTGGGAATGAGCAGTTCTTC. Translation gives CSAPHATSPGNEQFF.

A few counts support this clonotype. The chain couples TRBV11-2 to TRBJ2-5; 7 positions agree with TRBD1. J lost 1 base, V lost 4 bases, and 6 bases had no gene match. Germline V gene sequence: CDR1 SGHAT, CDR2 FQNNGV. There are 15 residues in the CDR3. DNA for the CDR3: TGTGCCAGCAGCTCAGACAGGGTTCTCCAAGAGACCCAGTACTTC. Its translation is CASSSDRVLQETQYF.

Comments on this clonotype: A much bigger clone sits one base away, suggesting this may be a read error. This chain links TRBV5-4 with TRBJ2-3; a possible D gene is TRBD2 (6 bases). Germline CDR1 reads SGHNT; CDR2 reads YYREEE (reference sequence). The CDR3 sequence is 15 residues long. The CDR3, as DNA: TGTGCCAGCAGCCACGCGGGTACTAGCACAAATACGCAGTATTTT. Translated, it gives CASSHAGTSTNTQYF.

This clonotype has more than one count but fewer than ten. This rearrangement joins TRBV19 to TRBJ1-5; TRBD1 matches at 7 bases. The germline V gene encodes CDR1 LNHDA and CDR2 SQIVND (reference sequence). V was pared by 6 bases and J by 0 bases, with 8 bases of the junction left unmatched. The CDR3 covers 16 residues. The CDR3, as DNA: TGTGCCAGTAGCTACGGGACAGTCACTAGCAATCAGCCCCAGCATTTT. Translation gives CASSYGTVTSNQPQHF.

This clonotype turned up a few times. This chain links TRBV5-1 with TRBJ2-2; D is possibly TRBD1 (5 bases). The V end was cut by 0 bases, the J end by 6 bases, with 12 bases between. From germline, CDR1 is SGHRS and CDR2 YFSETQ. CDR3 length: 15 residues. CDR3 protein: CASSLDQGLAGELFF. Written as DNA, the CDR3 is TGCGCCAGCAGCTTGGACCAGGGTTTGGCCGGGGAGCTGTTTTTT.

Only one count was recorded for this clonotype. The chain uses TRBV7-6 and TRBJ1-1, with no clear D. Germline CDR1 SGHVS, CDR2 FNYEAQ. This CDR3 has 11 residues. The V end was cut by 5 bases, the J end by 6 bases, with 7 bases between. For the CDR3, the DNA is TGTGCCAGCAGCCACGGACCTGAAGCTTTCTTT. It is translated as CASSHGPEAFF.

This clonotype turned up a few times. J is TRBJ1-1 and V is TRBV9, with 7 bases fitting TRBD1. From germline, CDR1 is SGDLS and CDR2 YYNGEE. The CDR3 loop spans 15 amino acids. Losses at the gene ends were 5 bases for V and 6 bases for J; bases not matched to a gene: 13. The CDR3 DNA sequence: TGTGCCAGCAGTCGACTGACAGGGAAGGGCTCTGAAGCTTTCTTT. Its translation: CASSRLTGKGSEAFF.

For this clonotype: Sequence at one end of the junction differs from germline and may be a read error. The rearrangement uses TRBV7-8 and TRBJ1-4; no definite D call. CDR1 and CDR2 (germline): SGHVS, FQNEAQ. CDR3 length: 17 residues. The CDR3 bases are TGTCCCAGCAGCTTAGTCACTGGGAAAACAACTAATGAAAAACTGTTTTTT. It specifies CPSSLVTGKTTNEKLFF.